This TCR beta chain was captured by sequencing in a study of beta chain features in type 1 diabetes (dated by TCRdb to 2017 to 2018). As for the study more broadly: Mean age, gender distribution, total cell number and subset yield did not differ between patients and healthy donors. A total of approximately 100 million sorted cells were examined across all samples, and the number of cells per subset was strongly correlated with RNA yield. The study compared TCRB repertoires of sorted circulating CD4+ T cell subsets between recently diagnosed type 1 diabetes patients and matched healthy donors. Whereas all 30 or so donors provided naive and central memory subsets, regulatory and stem cell-like memory subsets were isolated from just 8 patients and roughly 8 healthy donors. The full study reports these points: The naive, central memory and regulatory TCRB repertoires appeared to resemble one another more closely among patients than among healthy donors. Only small numbers of individuals were included in the HLA sub-analyses, which left unresolved whether HLA type had any influence on TCRB rearrangement. Shorter templates might be favored by PCR, yet because patient and control samples were amplified and corrected together, any such skew would affect both groups equally. At VDJ recombination sites, type 1 diabetes patients had fewer insertions and more deleted nucleotides, which implies abnormalities in thymic rearrangement. Because cDNA was sequenced instead of genomic DNA, activated cells with high expression could be over-represented, although the groups did not differ in activation or CD3 levels. A moderate but significant shortening of TCRB CDR3 length was observed in type 1 diabetes patients in all four CD4+ subsets.

From each donor, a single peripheral blood sample of around 120 mL on average was drawn into heparinised tubes. Using a panel that included CD45RO, CCR7, CD25, CD127, CD95 and CD27, naive, central memory, regulatory and stem cell-like memory CD4+ T cells were sorted on a BD FACSAria II. All sorted populations exceeded 95% purity. PBMCs were separated immediately by Lymphoprep density gradient centrifugation and were stained directly, without being cultured. So that batch effects would be minimized, each experiment stained and sorted samples in pairs, pairing one healthy donor with one patient. The entire amount of isolated RNA was reverse transcribed using the High Capacity cDNA Reverse Transcription Kit, so the sequenced TCRB transcripts were expressed ones. Naive, central memory and regulatory T cell samples underwent deep immunoSEQ sequencing, averaging about 3.57 million total reads per sample. After sorted cells were lysed in RLT buffer, RNA was extracted with DNase-treated RNeasy Micro or Mini kits, with the choice depending on cell number. To prevent cross-contamination, every cell subset was processed on its own, while patient and healthy donor samples were processed together. The immunoSEQ multiplex PCR was used to amplify TCRB sequences from cDNA, yielding 87-bp fragments that span the CDR3 region. The amplicons were sequenced using the Illumina HiSeq platform. Per the authors' processing: PCR bias was corrected computationally using synthetic template baselines, and reads within Hamming distance 2 were collapsed, with unmergeable singletons discarded. By aligning reads against IMGT, V, D and J genes, CDR3 length, and insertions or deletions at six rearrangement sites were assigned. Within each subset, clonotype counts were normalized to sorted cell number, after which true diversity and Gini coefficients were computed with the tcR R package. The overlap coefficient, calculated on TCRB nucleotide sequences, was used to measure repertoire sharing. As a proxy for the pre-selection repertoire, out-of-frame TCRB sequences from naive cells were analyzed. TCRdb holds this immuneACCESS table with in-frame rearrangements only. Some clones are missing; in checked studies, unresolved V genes explain under half, and the rest has no known cause. Clone size and V and J calls were adopted from that table, with D and trimming inferred from the DNA. The sample table records a few hundred thousand clones; about 12% of these occur just once. The ten largest clonotypes hold 0.01% of the sample.

As encoded in the germline V gene, CDR1 is MDHEN while CDR2 is SYDVKM. V ends up 10 bases short and J 2 bases short, with an unmatched junction base count of 7. The CDR3 measures 13 amino acids from cysteine to phenylalanine. Of the read, only the CDR3 DNA is kept; its 39 bases are in frame from base 1. With respect to this clone: No cognate antigen has been identified for it. Per-base quality was not reported, and no clone a single base away is much larger than it.

The specimen was naive CD4+ T cells from blood. The cell subset or site label corresponds to: true naive CD4+ T cells. Recombination linked TRBV28 to TRBJ1-2, with TRBD1 identical over 7 junction bases. This clonotype was obtained from a woman in her late teens or twenties with type 1 diabetes. The CDR3 region: CATWDSLNYGYTF. The DNA reads TGTGCCACTTGGGACAGTCTAAACTATGGCTACACCTTC.